This TCR beta chain originates from a study of blood T cell repertoires in COVID-19. At the level of the study: Samples of COVID-19 (acute and convalescent) were obtained from the United States, Italy and Spain.

The CDR3 has 15 amino acids. Trimming at V came to 4 bases and at J to 0 bases, leaving 4 bases not matched to a gene. Looked up from germline, CDR1 is LNHNV and CDR2 is YYDKDF (reference sequence). Original methodology: Reference gene primer amplification gave nucleated cell count estimates. Repertoires were generated with immunoSEQ multiplex PCR, while TCRdb's copy carries only in-frame clones and drops some. Clone size and the V and J calls come from that table; the DNA yielded D and trimming. This sample has 290,000 or so clones; 85% occur once, and the top ten carry roughly 5.3%. This receptor was obtained from a middle-aged man with active or convalescent COVID-19. The V gene is TRBV15, the J gene TRBJ2-3; TRBD1 matches at 7 bases. The sequencing sample was made of peripheral blood. CDR3 coding DNA: TGTGCCACCAGCACCAGGGACAGTAGCACAGATACGCAGTATTTT. Translating it yields CATSTRDSSTDTQYF.